One sample yielded the 25 T cell receptor beta chains listed below, sequenced in a study of OX40 agonist ivuxolimab in advanced cancers. The library was made by the immunoSEQ multiplex PCR assay. TCRdb provides this immuneACCESS table in a form limited to in-frame rearrangements. Some clones are lacking; in checked studies, under half of them reflect an unresolved V gene, and why the rest are absent is not known. For this sample the table gives about 69,000 clones, of which around four fifths were detected only once. The top ten clones comprise roughly 2.4% of the sample. The source was CD4+ or CD8+ T cells sorted from blood, collected in a trial of the OX40 agonist ivuxolimab. The receptors here all came from an adult with an advanced solid tumor such as melanoma, head and neck, liver or kidney cancer.

V gene TRBV11-2 combines with J gene TRBJ2-1, with D possibly called TRBD1 or TRBD2 (5 bases each). V was trimmed by 1 base and J by 9 bases, leaving 16 bases between them. Germline values: CDR1 SGHAT, CDR2 FQNNGV. The CDR3 extends over 15 amino acids. DNA for the CDR3: TGTGCCAGCAGCTTAGGGGGGAGTTACACCGGTGAGCAGTTCTTC. This encodes CASSLGGSYTGEQFF.

This chain uses TRBV19 with TRBJ2-2; possibly TRBD2 for D (6 bases). Per germline, CDR1 LNHDA and CDR2 SQIVND (reference sequence). The V and J ends lost 4 bases and 2 bases respectively, with 11 bases between them. CDR3 size: 15 residues. The CDR3, as DNA: TGTGCCAGTAGTACTGGAGGGAGCAACACCGGGGAGCTGTTTTTT. Translation gives CASSTGGSNTGELFF.

V usage is TRBV5-1 and J usage is TRBJ2-1, with a weak D call TRBD2 (6 bases). Deletions cut 2 bases from V and 9 bases from J, with 15 bases between. The CDR3 runs to 14 residues. Germline CDR1 and CDR2: SGHRS and YFSETQ. CDR3 sequence: CASSFLLSGGEQFF. The DNA of the CDR3 is TGCGCCAGCAGCTTTCTTCTCTCCGGGGGTGAGCAGTTCTTC.

This chain uses TRBV7-3 with TRBJ2-3; no reliable D call. This CDR3 comprises 17 residues. CDR1 is SGHTA and CDR2 is FQGTGA in the germline V gene. V gave up 5 bases and J gave up 2 bases, with 20 bases separating them. In DNA, the CDR3 is TGTGCCAGCAGCCCCAATCCCAGCCGACCTCTCACAGATACGCAGTATTTT. Translation gives CASSPNPSRPLTDTQYF.

In this sample, this clone turned up once. Because it lacks the conserved phenylalanine or tryptophan at the end, this CDR3 is likely a read error. The chain joins TRBV6-5 to TRBJ1-5; D is uncertain. Germline V lookup: CDR1 MNHEY, CDR2 SVGAGI. The V gene lost 6 bases and the J gene lost 0 bases, with 12 bases spanning the gap. This CDR3 contains 15 residues. The CDR3 is CASRRAGNSNQPQHL. CDR3 bases: TGTGCCAGCAGAAGAGCAGGAAATAGCAATCAGCCCCAGCATCTT.

The sample holds one count of this clone. J is TRBJ2-5 and V is TRBV18; D call uncertain. This CDR3 spans 15 amino acids. The V gene lost 0 bases and the J gene lost 3 bases, with 11 bases spanning the gap. Germline V gene lookup returns CDR1 KGHSH and CDR2 LQKENI. CDR3 coding DNA: TGTGCCAGCTCACCACCGGTGACACTGGAAGAGACCCAGTACTTC. Translation gives CASSPPVTLEETQYF.

This chain connects TRBV5-6 to TRBJ1-2, with TRBD1 identical over 10 bases. This CDR3 contains 14 residues. The V segment lost 0 bases and the J segment 8 bases; nucleotides outside the gene matches: 4. Per the germline V gene, CDR1 is SGHDT and CDR2 is YYEEEE. The CDR3 reads CASSLGQGARGYTF. CDR3 DNA: TGTGCCAGCAGCTTGGGACAGGGGGCGCGGGGCTACACCTTC.

This sequence joins TRBV5-5 and TRBJ1-1; 9 bases fit TRBD1. This CDR3 comprises 16 residues. Per the germline V gene, CDR1 is SGHKS and CDR2 is YYEKEE (reference sequence). The J segment lost 6 bases and the V segment lost 1 base, leaving 10 bases of the junction unmatched. The CDR3 nucleotides are TGTGCCAGCAGCTTGTTACAGGGGGCACGGCGGGCTGAAGCTTTCTTT. Its translation is CASSLLQGARRAEAFF.

The chain joins TRBV6-6 to TRBJ2-7, with D unresolved. The germline V gene encodes CDR1 MNHNY and CDR2 SVGAGI (reference sequence). The V end was cut by 6 bases, the J end by 2 bases, with 14 bases between. The CDR3 is made up of 14 amino acids. CDR3 sequence: CASRDGSLAYEQYF. Written as DNA, the CDR3 is TGTGCCAGCAGGGACGGCTCCCTCGCCTACGAGCAGTACTTC.

This sequence joins TRBV6-6 and TRBJ2-5; the D is unclear. This CDR3 spans 12 amino acids. V was pared by 3 bases and J by 3 bases, with 5 bases between. Germline CDR1 and CDR2: MNHNY and SVGAGI (reference sequence). The CDR3: CASSYPKETQYF. The CDR3 nucleotides are TGTGCCAGCAGTTATCCCAAAGAGACCCAGTACTTC.

The V gene is TRBV11-3, the J gene TRBJ2-1; TRBD2 agrees at 14 bases. This CDR3 has 18 amino acids. V trimming: 1 base; J trimming: 12 bases; junction bases outside the gene matches: 14. The V gene's germline CDR1 is SGHNT and CDR2 YENEEA. Written as DNA, the CDR3 is TGTGCCAGCAGCTTAGCCCCCGGACTAGCGGGAGGAAGGGGGGGGCAGTTCTTC. Its protein is CASSLAPGLAGGRGGQFF.

As to this clone: The junction shows a germline mismatch at one end, possibly a read error. The CDR3 is CAWSSKNPEAFF. DNA for the CDR3: TGTGCCTGGAGCTCGAAGAACCCTGAAGCTTTCTTT. The chain links TRBV30 to TRBJ1-1; D is ambiguous. Germline-derived CDR1 and CDR2 are GTSNPN and SVGIG (reference sequence). The CDR3 is made up of 12 amino acids.

The V call is TRBV7-9, the J call TRBJ1-1, with 8 nucleotides matching TRBD1. The V and J ends lost 2 bases and 9 bases, in that order; junction bases with no gene match: 5. Germline V lookup: CDR1 SEHNR, CDR2 FQNEAQ (reference sequence). CDR3 length: 13 amino acids. DNA of the CDR3: TGTGCCAGCAGCTTATGGACAGGGCCCCAAGCTTTCTTT. Residues: CASSLWTGPQAFF.

CDR3 in amino acids: CARSLVGGEGNHYEQYF. CDR3 nucleotide sequence: TGTGCCAGAAGCTTGGTGGGGGGAGAGGGGAATCACTACGAGCAGTACTTC. This chain joins TRBV5-3 and TRBJ2-7; a weak D match, TRBD2 (6 bases). TRBV5-3 has ORF status, its function being uncertain. CDR3 length: 17 residues. V was clipped by 0 bases and J by 3 bases, with 19 bases between them.

The chain joins TRBV2 to TRBJ1-1, with TRBD1 matching 10 bases. The CDR3 runs to 13 residues. The junction had 3 bases not matched to a gene; V was cut back by 4 bases and J by 7 bases. Per germline, CDR1 SNHLY and CDR2 FYNNEI. The CDR3 loop is CASSGTGGGEAFF. The CDR3 DNA follows: TGTGCCAGCAGTGGGACAGGGGGAGGTGAAGCTTTCTTT.

The chain couples TRBV7-3 to TRBJ2-1, with TRBD1 matching 7 bases. Per the germline V gene, CDR1 is SGHTA and CDR2 is FQGTGA. With V trimmed by 2 bases and J by 3 bases, 7 bases remained unmatched. CDR3 length: 16 residues. The CDR3 DNA reads as TGTGCCAGCAGCTTAGGGCGACAGGGCCTCTACAATGAGCAGTTCTTC. Translating it yields CASSLGRQGLYNEQFF.

The chain joins TRBV5-1 to TRBJ2-5; 12 nucleotides line up with TRBD2. The junction had 5 bases not matched to a gene; V was cut back by 0 bases and J by 5 bases. The CDR3 contains 16 residues. From germline, CDR1 is SGHRS and CDR2 YFSETQ. For the CDR3, the DNA is TGCGCCAGCAGCTTGGCTAGCGGGGGGGCTATCGAGACCCAGTACTTC. Translation gives CASSLASGGAIETQYF.

In its sample, this clone was seen once. The J gene is TRBJ2-3, the V gene TRBV30, with D possibly called TRBD1 or TRBD2 (5 bases each). The length of the CDR3 is 12 residues. Trimming removed 2 bases at V and 14 bases at J, with 17 bases between. CDR1 is GTSNPN and CDR2 is SVGIG in the germline V gene (reference sequence). CDR3 protein: CAWSPFARGPYF. For the CDR3, the DNA is TGTGCCTGGAGTCCTTTTGCGAGGGGCCCGTATTTT.

This clone was seen only a few times. This chain uses TRBV4-1 with TRBJ2-7, with 7 positions matching TRBD1. Germline V gene lookup returns CDR1 MGHRA and CDR2 YSYEKL. The CDR3 sequence is 13 residues long. The V and J ends lost 4 bases and 0 bases, in that order; junction bases with no gene match: 0. CDR3 residues: CASSRDSSYEQYF. CDR3 in DNA: TGCGCCAGCAGCCGGGACAGCTCCTACGAGCAGTACTTC.

The chain uses TRBV6-6 and TRBJ2-2, with TRBD2 matching over 13 bases. Germline V lookup: CDR1 MNHNY, CDR2 SVGAGI (reference sequence). The CDR3 runs to 15 residues. V shed 8 bases and J 6 bases; nucleotides not matched to a gene: 6. In DNA, the CDR3 is TGTGCCAGCTTACTAGCGGGAGGGGGGTCCGGGGAGCTGTTTTTT. It yields the protein CASLLAGGGSGELFF.

The V call is TRBV29-1, the J call TRBJ2-3; D gene ambiguous. Germline values: CDR1 SQVTM, CDR2 ANQGSEA. V was trimmed by 1 base and J by 1 base, leaving 6 bases between them. The CDR3 has 13 residues. DNA for the CDR3: TGCAGCGTTGAAGGGGTTGGCACAGATACGCAGTATTTT. This encodes CSVEGVGTDTQYF.

The genes are TRBV9 and TRBJ1-1; D gene unclear. Germline CDR1 SGDLS, CDR2 YYNGEE. The CDR3 is 13 amino acids. Trimming shortened V by 4 bases and J by 8 bases, and 15 bases separated the two germline ends. CDR3 DNA: TGTGCCAGCAGCCCAGGAGGAGGGATCGAAGCTTTCTTT. This translates into CASSPGGGIEAFF.

This clone was seen a handful of times. The rearrangement uses TRBV6-7 and TRBJ1-4, with D hard to call. TRBV6-7 is noted as an ORF with a role that remains uncertain. The CDR3 has 13 amino acids. Trimming took off 0 bases at V and 13 bases at J, with 12 bases between the two ends. In DNA form, the CDR3 reads TGTGCCAGCAGTTACTCGATCCGGGAATCACTGTTTTTT. Translating it yields CASSYSIRESLFF.

The chain has TRBV5-1 and TRBJ1-2, with no clear D. The CDR3 extends over 12 amino acids. Germline V gene lookup returns CDR1 SGHRS and CDR2 YFSETQ. Trimming stripped 4 bases from V and 8 bases from J, with 12 bases between. The CDR3 sequence is CASSLDYRGYTF. The CDR3 DNA reads as TGCGCCAGCAGCCTGGACTATCGGGGCTACACCTTC.

V is TRBV4-2 and J is TRBJ1-4, with TRBD1 as a possible D gene (6 bases). Trimming pared 8 bases from V and 3 bases from J, leaving 19 bases between. The germline V gene encodes CDR1 LGHNA and CDR2 YNFKEQ. The CDR3 has 16 residues. CDR3 in DNA: TGTGCCAGCTCTCGCGGGGGCCTCGGGGCTAATGAAAAACTGTTTTTT. Amino acids: CASSRGGLGANEKLFF.